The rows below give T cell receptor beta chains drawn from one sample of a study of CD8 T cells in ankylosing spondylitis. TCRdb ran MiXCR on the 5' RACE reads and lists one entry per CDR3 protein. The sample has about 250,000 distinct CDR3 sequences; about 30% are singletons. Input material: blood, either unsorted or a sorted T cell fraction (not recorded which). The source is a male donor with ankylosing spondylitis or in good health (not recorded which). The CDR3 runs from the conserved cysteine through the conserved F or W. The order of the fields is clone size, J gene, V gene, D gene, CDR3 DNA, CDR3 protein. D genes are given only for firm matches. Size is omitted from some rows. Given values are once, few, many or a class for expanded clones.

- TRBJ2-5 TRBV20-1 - TGCAGTGCTAGAGATGTGGGTGACCAAGAGACCCAGTACTTC CSARDVGDQETQYF
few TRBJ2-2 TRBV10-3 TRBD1 TGTGCCATCAGAGGGACAGGGGACACCGGGGAGCTGTTTTTT CAIRGTGDTGELFF
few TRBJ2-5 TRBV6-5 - TGTGCCAGCAGTTACTCAGGGGAAGAGACCCAGTACTTC CASSYSGEETQYF
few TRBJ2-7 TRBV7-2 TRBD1 TGTGCCAGCAGCTGGAGGGGGGACAGGGCTTCTCACGAGCAGTACTTC CASSWRGDRASHEQYF
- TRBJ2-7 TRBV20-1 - TGCAGTGCTAACCCGACACTCTCCTACGAGCAGTACTTC CSANPTLSYEQYF
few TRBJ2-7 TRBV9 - TGTGCCAGCAGCCCGGGCGAATACGAGCAGTACTTC CASSPGEYEQYF
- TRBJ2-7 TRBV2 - TGTGCCAGCAAGCGGGCCTTCTACGAGCAGTACTTC CASKRAFYEQYF
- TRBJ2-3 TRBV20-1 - TGCAGTGCCGAGGGCTCGGGATCAGATACGCAGTATTTT CSAEGSGSDTQYF
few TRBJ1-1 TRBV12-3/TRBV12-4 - TGTGCCAGCAGCCCCGGGGGAGGGGTCACTGAAGCTTTCTTT CASSPGGGVTEAFF
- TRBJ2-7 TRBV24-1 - TGTGCCACCAGTGAAACCGGGGCGAACTACGAGCAGTACTTC CATSETGANYEQYF
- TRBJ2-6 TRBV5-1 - TGCGCCAGCAGCATCAGTTCAAGCTCTGGGGCCAACGTCCTGACTTTC CASSISSSSGANVLTF
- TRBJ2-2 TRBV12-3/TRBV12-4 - TGTGCCAGCAGTTCCTATAAGTCCGGGGAGCTGTTTTTT CASSSYKSGELFF
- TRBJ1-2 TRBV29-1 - TGCAGCGTTTTCTCGAGCTATGGCTACACCTTC CSVFSSYGYTF
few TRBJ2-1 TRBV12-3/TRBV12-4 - TGTGCCAGCAGCCTTACAGGGTTCGAGCAGTTCTTC CASSLTGFEQFF
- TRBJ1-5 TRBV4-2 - TGTGCCAGCAGCCAAGATTTGACGCCCGAAGGCGGCCAGCCCCAGCATTTT CASSQDLTPEGGQPQHF
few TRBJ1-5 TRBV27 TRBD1 TGTGCCAGCAGACAGGGGAGCAATCAGCCCCAGCATTTT CASRQGSNQPQHF
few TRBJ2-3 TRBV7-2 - TGTGCCAGCAGCTTAGCGCTTGGGACCGCCTTCACAGATACGCAGTATTTT CASSLALGTAFTDTQYF
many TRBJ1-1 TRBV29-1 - TGCAGCGTTGACCGAAGCGATGAAGCTTTCTTT CSVDRSDEAFF
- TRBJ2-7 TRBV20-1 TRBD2 TGCAGTGCTAGCCCCGGACTAGCGGGGAACGAGCAGTACTTC CSASPGLAGNEQYF
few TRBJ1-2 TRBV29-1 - TGCAGCGCTCAGGGTTATGGCTACACCTTC CSAQGYGYTF
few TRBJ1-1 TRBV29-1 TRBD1 TGCAGCACCGCACAGGGGCACACTGAAGCTTTCTTT CSTAQGHTEAFF
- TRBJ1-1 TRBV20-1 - TGCAGTGCTAGGCTAAGAGGTTGGGACACTGAAGCTTTCTTT CSARLRGWDTEAFF
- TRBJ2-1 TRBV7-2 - TGTGCCAGCAGCTTTGACTTTAGCTCCTACAATGAGCAGTTCTTC CASSFDFSSYNEQFF
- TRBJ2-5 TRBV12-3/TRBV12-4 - TGTGCCAGCACCACCCCCTTCGTTAAAGAGACCCAGTACTTC CASTTPFVKETQYF
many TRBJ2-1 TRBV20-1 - TGCAGTGCTCCTCACTACAATGAGCAGTTCTTC CSAPHYNEQFF
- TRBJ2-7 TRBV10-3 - TGTGCCATCAGTGGGGTTGGGCTAAACAACGAGCAGTACTTC CAISGVGLNNEQYF
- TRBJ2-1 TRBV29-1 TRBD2 TGCAGCGCCAAACGGGGGGTGGATGAGCAGTTCTTC CSAKRGVDEQFF
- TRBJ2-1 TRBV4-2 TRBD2 TGTGCCAGCAGCCAGCGAGCGGGGGCCCAATACAATGAGCAGTTCTTC CASSQRAGAQYNEQFF
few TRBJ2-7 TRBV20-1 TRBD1 TGCAGTGCTGACAGGGACTCCTACGAGCAGTACTTC CSADRDSYEQYF
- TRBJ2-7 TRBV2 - TGTGCCAGCAGTGACACCGACTCCTACGAGCAGTACTTC CASSDTDSYEQYF
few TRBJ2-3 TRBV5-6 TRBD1 TGTGCCAGCAGCTCGGACAGGGGAAGGGCAGATACGCAGTATTTT CASSSDRGRADTQYF
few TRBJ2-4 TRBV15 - TGTGCCACCAGCAGAGCCACCTTAACCAAAAACATTCAGTACTTC CATSRATLTKNIQYF
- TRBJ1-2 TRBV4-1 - TGCGCCAGCAGCCCCCCTAACGGAGGCTATGGCTACACCTTC CASSPPNGGYGYTF
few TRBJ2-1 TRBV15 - TGTGCCACCAGCAGAGGGGGGACCAATTACAATGAGCAGTTCTTC CATSRGGTNYNEQFF
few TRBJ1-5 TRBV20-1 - TGCAGTGCCGACACTCGACCCCACCAGGACGGCAATCAGCCCCAGCATTTT CSADTRPHQDGNQPQHF
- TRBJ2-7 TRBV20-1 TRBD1 TGCAGTGCCCCGGACAGGCTGCTCTACGAGCAGTACTTC CSAPDRLLYEQYF
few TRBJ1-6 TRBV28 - TGTGCCAGCAGTTACAGGGAGTATTCACCCCTCCACTTT CASSYREYSPLHF
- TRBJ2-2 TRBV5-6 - TGTGCCAGCAGCTTAGGTAGCCACACCGGGGAGCTGTTTTTT CASSLGSHTGELFF
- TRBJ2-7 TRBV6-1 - TGTGCCAGCAGTCCGACGACCGGTACCTACGAGCAGTACTTC CASSPTTGTYEQYF
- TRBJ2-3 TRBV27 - TGTGCCAGCAGTTTGTTCTTGTTGGGTACGCAGTATTTT CASSLFLLGTQYF
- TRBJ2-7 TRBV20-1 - TGCAGTGCTAGGGTCGGCCGGGGACCCTACGAGCAGTACTTC CSARVGRGPYEQYF
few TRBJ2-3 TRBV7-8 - TGTGCCAGCAGCTTGTGGGGCCTCACAGATACGCAGTATTTT CASSLWGLTDTQYF
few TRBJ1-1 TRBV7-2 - TGTGCCAGCAGCTATCAGCCCCAGGGTGGCACTGAAGCTTTCTTT CASSYQPQGGTEAFF
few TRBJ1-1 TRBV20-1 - TGCAGTGTCGGTGGGGGCACGAACACTGAAGCTTTCTTT CSVGGGTNTEAFF
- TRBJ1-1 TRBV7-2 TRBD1 TGTGCCAGCAGCCCCGGGCGGACAGGGAACACTGAAGCTTTCTTT CASSPGRTGNTEAFF
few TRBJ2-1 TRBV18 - TGTGCCAGCTCATCCATGGAAAAGGAGCAGTTCTTC CASSSMEKEQFF
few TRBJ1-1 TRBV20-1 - TGCAGTGCTAGTTCGGGGGAGGACACTGAAGCTTTCTTT CSASSGEDTEAFF
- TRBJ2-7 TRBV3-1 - TGTGCCAGCAGCCAAGGGAAAGACAGGATCGGCTACGAGCAGTACTTC CASSQGKDRIGYEQYF
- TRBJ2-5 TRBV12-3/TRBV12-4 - TGTGCCAGCAGGACACAGGGTTTTTACGAGACCCAGTACTTC CASRTQGFYETQYF
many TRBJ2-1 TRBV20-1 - TGCAGTGCTAGTAGTAGGAATGAGCAGTTCTTC CSASSRNEQFF